This T cell receptor beta chain was sequenced during a study of blood T cell repertoires in COVID-19. Trimming removed 5 bases at V and 5 bases at J, with 12 bases between. The CDR3 sequence is 13 residues long. CDR1 and CDR2 from the germline V gene are WNHNN and SYGVQD (reference sequence). This table comes from immunoSEQ multiplex PCR, and its TCRdb copy is limited to in-frame clones, with some not included. The table lists about 220,000 clones, about 91% of them singletons. This clonotype was sampled from a woman aged 40 to 55 with acute COVID-19. The source material was PBMCs or T cells enriched from blood (not recorded which). The rearrangement links TRBV10-1 to TRBJ1-1; possibly TRBD1 for D (5 bases). The CDR3 DNA reads TGCGCCAGCAGTTCCGACGGGGGGACTGAAGCTTTCTTT. Its translation: CASSSDGGTEAFF.